This TCR beta chain was profiled in a study of blood T cells in healthy people across ages. General study points: Roughly linear age-related decline in beta diversity appeared, significant by age approximately 43. Long-lived donors exceeded aged donors in naive CD4+ cells and diversity.

Germline values: CDR1 MDHEN, CDR2 SYDVKM. The CDR3 spans 17 residues. J gave up 10 bases and V 5 bases, and 19 bases lay outside the gene matches. In the case of this clonotype: Its antigen is unknown.

Sample-barcoded 5' priming and a J-beta primer mix drove a second PCR of roughly 6 to 12 cycles. TCRdb processed the 5' RACE reads anew with MiXCR; each CDR3 protein has one entry. Among 1.5 million to 2 million distinct CDR3 sequences listed, 49% were seen once. The material sequenced was blood. The chain carries TRBV28 and TRBJ2-1, with 8 bases lining up with TRBD1. This clonotype was obtained from a woman aged 40 to 55 in good health. CDR3 sequence (DNA): TGTGCCAGCAGTCAAAATCCGGGACAGGCCTTCGGTTGGGAGCAGTTCTTC. This encodes CASSQNPGQAFGWEQFF.